Given below is one TCR beta chain in context. The sample is drawn from a study of early T cells in non-severe SARS-CoV-2 infection. The V and J ends lost 6 bases and 5 bases, in that order; junction bases with no gene match: 8. Germline V gene lookup returns CDR1 SEHNR and CDR2 FQNEAQ (reference sequence). There are 14 residues in the CDR3. TCRdb used MiXCR to reprocess the 5' RACE reads, holding one entry per CDR3 protein. Of approximately 39,000 distinct CDR3 sequences in the sample, 3.5% to 5% were seen once. The clonotype comes from an adult who was a healthcare worker with PCR-confirmed SARS-CoV-2 infection or an uninfected control (not recorded which). The specimen was whole blood. The chain uses TRBV7-9 and TRBJ1-2; 8 bases are shared with TRBD1. In DNA form, the CDR3 reads TGTGCCAGCAGTGTTGTCAGGGGGCGATATGGCTACACCTTC. As protein: CASSVVRGRYGYTF.